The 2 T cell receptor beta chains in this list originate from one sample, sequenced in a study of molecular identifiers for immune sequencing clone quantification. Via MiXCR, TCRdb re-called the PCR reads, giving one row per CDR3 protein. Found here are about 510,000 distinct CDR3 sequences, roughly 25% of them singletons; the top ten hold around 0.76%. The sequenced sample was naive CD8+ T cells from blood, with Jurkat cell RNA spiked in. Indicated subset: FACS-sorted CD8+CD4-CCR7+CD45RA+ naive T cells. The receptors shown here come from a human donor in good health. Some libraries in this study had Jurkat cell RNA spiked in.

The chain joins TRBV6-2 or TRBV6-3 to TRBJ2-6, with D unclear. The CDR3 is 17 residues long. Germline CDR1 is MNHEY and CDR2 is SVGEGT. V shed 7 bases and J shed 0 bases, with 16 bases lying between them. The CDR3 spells CASTLDLNTSGANVLTF. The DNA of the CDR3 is TGTGCCAGCACCTTAGACCTAAACACCTCTGGGGCCAACGTCCTGACTTTC.

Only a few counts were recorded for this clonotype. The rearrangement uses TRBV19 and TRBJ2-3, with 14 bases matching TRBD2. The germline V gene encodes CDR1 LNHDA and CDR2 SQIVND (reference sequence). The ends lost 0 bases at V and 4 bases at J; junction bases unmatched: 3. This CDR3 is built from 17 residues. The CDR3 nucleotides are TGTGCCAGTAGTATAGACGGGACTAGCGGGAGTGCAGATACGCAGTATTTT. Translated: CASSIDGTSGSADTQYF.